The 5 T cell receptor beta chains below were found in one sample sequenced in a study of T cell repertoires in cytomegalovirus infection. TCRdb redid the calling of the reads with MiXCR, one entry per CDR3 protein. The sample carries a few hundred thousand distinct CDR3 sequences, about 23% recorded once. The sequencing input was CD8+ T cells from PBMCs. These receptors came from a human donor in good health (CMV status not recorded). Some clones in this sample may be carry-over from other donors' samples.

This chain uses TRBV12-3 or TRBV12-4 with TRBJ2-5, with D perhaps matching TRBD1 or TRBD2 (5 bases each). The CDR3 runs 13 residues. Trimming cost V 5 bases and J 5 bases, with 12 bases left between them. The CDR3 DNA follows: TGTGCCAGCAGTGCCGGGACCCCCGAGACCCAGTACTTC. It is translated as CASSAGTPETQYF.

The J gene is TRBJ2-7, the V gene TRBV20-1, with D perhaps assigned TRBD1 or TRBD2 (5 bases each). V was shortened by 3 bases and J by 3 bases, with 9 bases between the two germline ends. Germline CDR1 reads DFQATT; CDR2 reads SNEGSKA (reference sequence). The CDR3 is made up of 12 amino acids. CDR3 in DNA: TGCAGTGCTAGCGGGACGGACTACGAGCAGTACTTC. It translates to CSASGTDYEQYF.

This chain uses TRBV20-1 with TRBJ2-1; D gene uncertain. V was clipped by 6 bases and J by 3 bases, with 3 bases between them. Looked up from germline, CDR1 is DFQATT and CDR2 is SNEGSKA (reference sequence). The CDR3 has 10 residues. CDR3 nucleotide sequence: TGCAGTGCAAACTACAATGAGCAGTTCTTC. Translated, it gives CSANYNEQFF.

In its sample, this clonotype was seen a few times. CDR3 protein: CASSLTGDSTDTQYF. DNA for the CDR3: TGTGCCAGCAGTTTAACGGGGGATAGCACAGATACGCAGTATTTT. The gene calls are TRBV28 and TRBJ2-3; possible D gene TRBD2, 6 bases. From germline, CDR1 is MDHEN and CDR2 SYDVKM. The length of the CDR3 is 15 residues. V lost 2 bases, J lost 0 bases, and 9 bases lay in between.

This CDR3 is CASRVGLASNEQYF. In nucleotides, the CDR3 is TGTGCCAGCAGAGTGGGACTAGCGAGTAACGAGCAGTACTTC. The gene calls are TRBV11-2 and TRBJ2-7; 10 nucleotides align to TRBD2. Looked up from germline, CDR1 is SGHAT and CDR2 is FQNNGV. This CDR3 has 14 residues. The V segment lost 6 bases and the J segment 5 bases; nucleotides outside the gene matches: 7.